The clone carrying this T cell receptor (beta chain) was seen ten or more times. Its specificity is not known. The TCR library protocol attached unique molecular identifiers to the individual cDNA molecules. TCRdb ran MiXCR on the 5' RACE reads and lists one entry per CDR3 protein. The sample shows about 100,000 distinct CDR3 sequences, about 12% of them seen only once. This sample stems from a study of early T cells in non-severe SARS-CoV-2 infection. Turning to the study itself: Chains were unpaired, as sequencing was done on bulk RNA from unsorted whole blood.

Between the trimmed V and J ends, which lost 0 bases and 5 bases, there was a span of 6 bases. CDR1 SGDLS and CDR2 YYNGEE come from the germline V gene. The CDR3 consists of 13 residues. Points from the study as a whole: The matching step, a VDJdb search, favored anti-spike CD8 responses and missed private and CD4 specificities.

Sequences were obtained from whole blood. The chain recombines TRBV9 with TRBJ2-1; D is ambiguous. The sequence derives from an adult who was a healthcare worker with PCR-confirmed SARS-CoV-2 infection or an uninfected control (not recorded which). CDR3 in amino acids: CASSVGQNNEQFF. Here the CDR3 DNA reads TGTGCCAGCAGCGTAGGCCAGAACAATGAGCAGTTCTTC.